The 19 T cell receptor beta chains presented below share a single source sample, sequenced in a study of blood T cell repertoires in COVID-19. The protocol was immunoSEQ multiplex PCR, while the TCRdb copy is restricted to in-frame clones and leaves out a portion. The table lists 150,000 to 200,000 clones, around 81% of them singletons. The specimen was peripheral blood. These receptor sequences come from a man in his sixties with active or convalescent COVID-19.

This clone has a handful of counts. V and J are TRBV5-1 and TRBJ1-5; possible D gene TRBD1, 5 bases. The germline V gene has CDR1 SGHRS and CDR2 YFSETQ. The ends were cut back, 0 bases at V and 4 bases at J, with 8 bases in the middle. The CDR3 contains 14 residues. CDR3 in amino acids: CASSLGGGNQPQHF. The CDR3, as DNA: TGCGCCAGCAGCTTGGGCGGGGGGAATCAGCCCCAGCATTTT.

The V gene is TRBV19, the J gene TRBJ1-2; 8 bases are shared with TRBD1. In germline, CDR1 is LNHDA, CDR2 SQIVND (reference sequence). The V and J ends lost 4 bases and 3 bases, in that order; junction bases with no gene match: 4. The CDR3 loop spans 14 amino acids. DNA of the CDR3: TGTGCCAGTAGTAGACAGGGGTTTGACTATGGCTACACCTTC. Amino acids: CASSRQGFDYGYTF.

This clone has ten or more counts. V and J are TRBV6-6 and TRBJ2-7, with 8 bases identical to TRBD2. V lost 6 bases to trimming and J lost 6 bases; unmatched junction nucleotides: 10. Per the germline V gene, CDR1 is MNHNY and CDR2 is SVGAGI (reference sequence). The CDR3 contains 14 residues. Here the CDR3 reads CASSPGAAGGEQYF. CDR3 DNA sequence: TGTGCCAGCAGCCCGGGAGCGGCGGGAGGCGAGCAGTACTTC.

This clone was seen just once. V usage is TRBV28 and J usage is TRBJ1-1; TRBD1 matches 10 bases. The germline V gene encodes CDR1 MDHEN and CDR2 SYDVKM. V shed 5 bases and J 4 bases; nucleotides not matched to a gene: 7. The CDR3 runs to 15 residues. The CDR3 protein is CASSDRGLLSTEAFF. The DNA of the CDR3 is TGTGCCAGCAGTGACAGGGGGCTGTTGAGCACTGAAGCTTTCTTT. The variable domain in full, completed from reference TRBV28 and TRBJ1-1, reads DVKVTQSSRYLVKRTGEKVFLECVQDMDHENMFWYRQDPGLGLRLIYFSYDVKMKEKGDIPEGYSVSREKKERFSLILESASTNQTSMYLCASSDRGLLSTEAFFGQGTRLTVV.

CDR3: CASRQTSGGYNEQFF. CDR3 nucleotide sequence: TGTGCCAGCAGACAAACTAGCGGGGGGTACAATGAGCAGTTCTTC. The V gene is TRBV6-5, the J gene TRBJ2-1; 12 bases map to TRBD2. The V segment lost 6 bases and the J segment 4 bases; nucleotides outside the gene matches: 4. The CDR3 is 15 amino acids. Germline CDR1 reads MNHEY; CDR2 reads SVGAGI.

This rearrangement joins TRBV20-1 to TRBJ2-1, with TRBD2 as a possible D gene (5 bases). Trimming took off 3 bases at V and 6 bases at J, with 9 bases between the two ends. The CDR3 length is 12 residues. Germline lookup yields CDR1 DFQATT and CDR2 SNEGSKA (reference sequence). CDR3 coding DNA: TGCAGTGCTAGTCTAGCTGGCAATGAGCAGTTCTTC. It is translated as CSASLAGNEQFF.

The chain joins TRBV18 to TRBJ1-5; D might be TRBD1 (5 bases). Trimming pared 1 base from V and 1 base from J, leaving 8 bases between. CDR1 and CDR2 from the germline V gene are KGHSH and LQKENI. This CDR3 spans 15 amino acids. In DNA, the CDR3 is TGTGCCAGCTCACCACAGGGGATAAGCAATCAGCCCCAGCATTTT. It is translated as CASSPQGISNQPQHF.

The CDR3 loop is CASRDVQGSYEQYF. CDR3 sequence (DNA): TGCGCCAGCAGAGATGTACAGGGTTCCTACGAGCAGTACTTC. V gene TRBV5-1 combines with J gene TRBJ2-7; TRBD1 is a possible D gene (6 bases). The CDR3 has 14 residues. The V gene's germline CDR1 is SGHRS and CDR2 YFSETQ. V was clipped by 5 bases and J by 1 base, with 13 bases between them.

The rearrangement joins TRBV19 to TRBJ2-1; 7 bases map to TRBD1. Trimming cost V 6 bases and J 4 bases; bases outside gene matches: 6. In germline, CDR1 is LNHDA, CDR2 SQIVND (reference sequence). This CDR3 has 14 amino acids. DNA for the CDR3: TGTGCCAGTAGCTGGGACAGAGCGTACAATGAGCAGTTCTTC. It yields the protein CASSWDRAYNEQFF.

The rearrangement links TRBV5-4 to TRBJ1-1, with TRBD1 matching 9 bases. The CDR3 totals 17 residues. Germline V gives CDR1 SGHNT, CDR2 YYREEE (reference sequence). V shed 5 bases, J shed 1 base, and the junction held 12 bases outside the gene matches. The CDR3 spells CASRADVWDRENTEAFF. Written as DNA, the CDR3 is TGTGCCAGCAGAGCCGACGTCTGGGACAGGGAGAACACTGAAGCTTTCTTT.

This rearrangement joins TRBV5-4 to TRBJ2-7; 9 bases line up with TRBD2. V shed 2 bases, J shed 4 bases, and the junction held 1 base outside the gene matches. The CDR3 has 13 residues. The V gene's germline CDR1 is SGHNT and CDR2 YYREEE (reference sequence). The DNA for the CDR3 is TGTGCCAGCAGCTTTAGCGGGAGTTACGAGCAGTACTTC. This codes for CASSFSGSYEQYF.

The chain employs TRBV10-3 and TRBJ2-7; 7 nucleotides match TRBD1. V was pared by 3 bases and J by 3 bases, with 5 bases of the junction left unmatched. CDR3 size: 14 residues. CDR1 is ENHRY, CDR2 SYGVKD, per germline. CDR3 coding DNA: TGTGCCATCAGTGACGACAGGGTGCGCTACGAGCAGTACTTC. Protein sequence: CAISDDRVRYEQYF.

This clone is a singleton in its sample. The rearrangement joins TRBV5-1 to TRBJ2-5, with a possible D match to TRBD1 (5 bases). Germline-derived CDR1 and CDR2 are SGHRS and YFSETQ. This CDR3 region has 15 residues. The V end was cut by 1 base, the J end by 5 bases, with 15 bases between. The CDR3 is CASSLPQGTEETQYF. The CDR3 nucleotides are TGCGCCAGCAGCTTGCCCCAGGGTACGGAGGAGACCCAGTACTTC.

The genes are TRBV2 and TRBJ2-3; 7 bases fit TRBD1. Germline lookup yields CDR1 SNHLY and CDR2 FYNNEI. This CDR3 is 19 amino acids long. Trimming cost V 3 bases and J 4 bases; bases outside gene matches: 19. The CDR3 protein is CASSDKVIGEQGRSDTQYF. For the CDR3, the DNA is TGTGCCAGCAGTGATAAGGTTATCGGTGAACAGGGGAGATCAGATACGCAGTATTTT.

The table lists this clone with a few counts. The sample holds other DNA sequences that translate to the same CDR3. CDR3 in amino acids: CASSLRGEQYF. In nucleotides, the CDR3 is TGTGCCAGCAGTTTAAGGGGCGAGCAGTACTTC. The V call is TRBV28, the J call TRBJ2-7; tentatively, D is TRBD1 (5 bases). This CDR3 is 11 amino acids long. CDR1 MDHEN and CDR2 SYDVKM come from the germline V gene. V was clipped by 2 bases and J by 6 bases, with 5 bases between them.

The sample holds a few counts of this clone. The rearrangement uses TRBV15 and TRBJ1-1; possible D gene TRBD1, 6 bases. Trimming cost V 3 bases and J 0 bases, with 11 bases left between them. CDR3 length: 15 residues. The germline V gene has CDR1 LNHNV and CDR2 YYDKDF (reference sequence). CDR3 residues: CATSRGDKMNTEAFF. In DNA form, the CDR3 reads TGTGCCACCAGCAGGGGGGACAAAATGAACACTGAAGCTTTCTTT.

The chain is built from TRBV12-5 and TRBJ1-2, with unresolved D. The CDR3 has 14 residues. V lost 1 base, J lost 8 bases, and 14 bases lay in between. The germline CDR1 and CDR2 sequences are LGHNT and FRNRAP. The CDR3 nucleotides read TGTGCTAGTGGTTTGGGGATCGACATACGGGGCTACACCTTC. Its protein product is CASGLGIDIRGYTF.

The CDR3 loop reads CASSSPGTGGSEAFF. The CDR3 bases are TGCGCCAGCAGCAGCCCTGGGACAGGGGGCTCTGAAGCTTTCTTT. The V call is TRBV5-1, the J call TRBJ1-1, with 12 bases aligning to TRBD1. The CDR3 sequence is 15 residues long. Trimming took 4 bases from V and 6 from J; bases not matched to a gene: 7. Germline V gives CDR1 SGHRS, CDR2 YFSETQ.

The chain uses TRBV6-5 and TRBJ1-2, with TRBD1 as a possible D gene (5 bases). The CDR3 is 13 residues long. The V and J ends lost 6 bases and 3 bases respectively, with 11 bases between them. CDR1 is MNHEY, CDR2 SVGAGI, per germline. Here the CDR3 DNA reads TGTGCCAGCAGGCAGGGCCCATACTATGGCTACACCTTC. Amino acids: CASRQGPYYGYTF.